These 9 T cell receptor beta chains were sequenced from one sample in a study of CD8 T cells in ankylosing spondylitis. TCRdb itself ran the 5' RACE reads through MiXCR, one entry per CDR3 protein. Of 130,000 to 150,000 distinct CDR3 sequences in the sample, roughly 8% are singletons; the top ten hold about 7.1%. The sequenced sample was synovial fluid, either unsorted or a sorted T cell fraction (not recorded which). The receptors here all came from a male donor with ankylosing spondylitis.

The V and J genes are TRBV28 and TRBJ1-1, with a tentative D call TRBD1 (6 bases). Between the trimmed V and J ends, which lost 5 bases and 3 bases, there was a span of 22 bases. This CDR3 has 17 residues. Germline-derived CDR1 and CDR2 are MDHEN and SYDVKM. CDR3 DNA sequence: TGTGCCAGCAGTACGGCGCGCAGGGGCCTAGCGGACACTGAAGCTTTCTTT. Translated: CASSTARRGLADTEAFF.

In this sample, this clonotype turned up many times. V usage is TRBV3-1 and J usage is TRBJ1-1; D is possibly TRBD1 (6 bases). The V gene lost 4 bases and the J gene lost 5 bases, with 17 bases spanning the gap. The CDR3 is 15 residues long. Germline V CDR1 and CDR2: LGHDT, YNNKEL (reference sequence). This CDR3 reads CASSLTDSRRTEAFF. CDR3 bases: TGTGCCAGCAGCCTCACGGACAGCCGAAGAACTGAAGCTTTCTTT.

This clonotype was observed at least ten times. V gene TRBV18 combines with J gene TRBJ2-5, with unresolved D. With 5 bases removed from V and 2 bases from J, the gap between germline ends came to 3 bases. From germline, CDR1 is KGHSH and CDR2 LQKENI. The CDR3 is 11 amino acids. The CDR3 DNA is TGTGCCAGCTCAGCACAAGAGACCCAGTACTTC. Translating gives CASSAQETQYF.

There are many counts of this clonotype. The chain is built from TRBV4-1 and TRBJ2-4; TRBD2 matches at 7 bases. This CDR3 is 19 amino acids long. V shed 0 bases and J 0 bases; nucleotides not matched to a gene: 11. Germline V gene data show CDR1 as MGHRA and CDR2 as YSYEKL. The CDR3 DNA follows: TGCGCCAGCAGCCAAGAACACCTAGCGGCCTATTTAGCCAAAAACATTCAGTACTTC. Protein: CASSQEHLAAYLAKNIQYF.

This clonotype was detected ten times or more. The chain uses TRBV5-1 and TRBJ1-1; 7 nucleotides agree with TRBD1. Germline V gene sequence: CDR1 SGHRS, CDR2 YFSETQ. After removal of 3 bases from V and 1 base from J, the junction contained 6 bases not matched to a gene. The CDR3 contains 15 residues. The CDR3 sequence: CASSSLGQTNTEAFF. The CDR3 bases are TGCGCCAGCAGCTCACTGGGACAGACGAACACTGAAGCTTTCTTT.

This clonotype was recorded a few times. V gene TRBV21-1 combines with J gene TRBJ2-5; the table's D call TRBD2 went unverified against the DNA. TRBV21-1 is described as a pseudogene. This CDR3 comprises 17 residues. CDR3 sequence reads: CASSKDGAGELKGTQYF. DNA of the CDR3: TGTGCCAGCAGCAAAGACGGAGCGGGAGAGTTGAAGGGGACCCAGTACTTC.

This rearrangement joins TRBV4-1 to TRBJ2-7; D not certain. V lost 2 bases and J lost 5, with 10 bases in between. Germline lookup yields CDR1 MGHRA and CDR2 YSYEKL. This CDR3 has 13 amino acids. In DNA, the CDR3 is TGCGCCAGCAGCCAACCTCCTGGGGACGAGCAGTACTTC. Translating gives CASSQPPGDEQYF.

This clonotype showed up just a few times. This chain joins TRBV5-1 and TRBJ1-1; D remains ambiguous. Germline V gene data show CDR1 as SGHRS and CDR2 as YFSETQ. The CDR3 extends over 14 amino acids. Trimming removed 6 bases from V and 10 bases from J, with 22 bases in between. The CDR3 DNA reads TGCGCCAGCATCGATGGATCGGGGAGGAGAAGAGCTTTCTTT. Translating it yields CASIDGSGRRRAFF.

This chain's CDR3 is CASSPISETQYF. The CDR3, as DNA: TGTGCCAGCTCACCGATTTCGGAGACCCAGTACTTC. The genes are TRBV18 and TRBJ2-5, with no clear D. The germline V gene has CDR1 KGHSH and CDR2 LQKENI. The CDR3 length is 12 residues. Trimming took off 3 bases at V and 5 bases at J, with 7 bases between the two ends.